What follows are 26 T cell receptor beta chains derived from one specimen sequenced in a study of blood T cells in healthy people across ages. Primers used in a second PCR of roughly 6 to 12 cycles were a sample-barcoded 5' primer and a J-beta primer mix. TCRdb recomputed calls from the 5' RACE reads with MiXCR, one row per CDR3 protein. The table shows approximately 1.5 million distinct CDR3 sequences, with roughly 43% occurring only once. Sequenced material: blood. These receptors were collected from a woman between 18 and 29 years old in good health.

J is TRBJ2-1 and V is TRBV20-1; the D gene is possibly TRBD2 (6 bases). Trimming pared 3 bases from V and 8 bases from J, leaving 8 bases between. Germline-derived CDR1 and CDR2 are DFQATT and SNEGSKA (reference sequence). CDR3 length: 11 residues. CDR3 bases: TGCAGTGCTAGCGGGAGCCATGAGCAGTTCTTC. This codes for CSASGSHEQFF.

This clonotype was counted once. The chain is built from TRBV6-5 and TRBJ2-7; a possible D gene is TRBD2 (5 bases). The CDR3 has 15 residues. Germline CDR1 and CDR2: MNHEY and SVGAGI. V was shortened by 6 bases and J by 3 bases, with 18 bases between the two germline ends. In nucleotides, the CDR3 is TGTGCCAGCAGGATGACTCCGGACTGGAACTACGAGCAGTACTTC. Protein sequence: CASRMTPDWNYEQYF.

This clonotype was counted a single time. This sequence joins TRBV5-1 and TRBJ1-1; 8 bases align to TRBD1. J lost 1 base, V lost 0 bases, and 2 bases had no gene match. This CDR3 is built from 15 residues. Germline loops: CDR1 SGHRS, CDR2 YFSETQ. The CDR3 spells CASSLGDRPNTEAFF. CDR3 DNA: TGCGCCAGCAGCTTGGGGGACAGGCCGAACACTGAAGCTTTCTTT.

V is TRBV7-9 and J is TRBJ2-1, with 7 bases that match TRBD2. There are 16 residues in the CDR3. V shed 4 bases, J shed 6 bases, and the junction held 12 bases outside the gene matches. Germline lookup yields CDR1 SEHNR and CDR2 FQNEAQ (reference sequence). The CDR3 sequence is CASSWRETSWGNEQFF. The CDR3 DNA reads as TGTGCCAGCAGCTGGAGGGAGACTAGCTGGGGCAATGAGCAGTTCTTC. Full variable domain (outside the CDR3, taken from reference TRBV7-9 and TRBJ2-1): DTGVSQNPRHKITKRGQNVTFRCDPISEHNRLYWYRQTLGQGPEFLTYFQNEAQLEKSRLLSDRFSAERPKGSFSTLEIQRTEQGDSAMYLCASSWRETSWGNEQFFGPGTRLTVL.

This clonotype was detected once. A junction boundary mismatches the germline segment, possibly from a read error. This chain uses TRBV11-2 with TRBJ1-1; tentative D call: TRBD1 (5 bases). Germline V CDR1 and CDR2: SGHAT, FQNNGV. This CDR3 region has 15 residues. CDR3 coding DNA: TGTGCCAGTAGCTCGATTCAGGGAGAAAGCACTGAAGCTTTCTTT. Its translation: CASSSIQGESTEAFF.

This clonotype was seen more than once but under ten times. In DNA, the CDR3 is TGTGCCAGCACACGCGACGACGGAGCGGACATTCAGTACTTC. Encoded protein: CASTRDDGADIQYF. The V and J genes are TRBV13 and TRBJ2-4, with a tentative D call TRBD2 (5 bases). Trimming cost V 7 bases and J 8 bases, with 18 bases left between them. Germline-derived CDR1 and CDR2 are PRHDT and FYEKMQ (reference sequence). This CDR3 contains 14 residues.

The chain uses TRBV20-1 and TRBJ2-1, with no clear D. The V end lost 3 bases, the J end lost 10 bases, and 13 bases lay between the germline ends. Germline CDR1 DFQATT, CDR2 SNEGSKA (reference sequence). CDR3 length: 12 amino acids. The CDR3 DNA is TGCAGTGCTAGGGCGTCGACCTCCGAGCAGTTCTTC. It translates to CSARASTSEQFF.

A few counts support this clonotype. A much larger clone differs by one base, so this may be a read error. The chain links TRBV5-1 to TRBJ2-1; 8 bases agree with TRBD1. CDR1 and CDR2 (germline): SGHRS, YFSETQ. Losses at the gene ends were 4 bases for V and 7 bases for J; bases not matched to a gene: 7. The CDR3 is 14 residues long. CDR3: CASSVGQVGNEQFF. The CDR3 DNA reads as TGCGCCAGCAGCGTGGGACAGGTAGGGAATGAGCAGTTCTTC.

This clonotype was found a few times. The genes are TRBV28 and TRBJ2-1; 8 positions agree with TRBD2. Trimming removed 10 bases from V and 0 bases from J; junction bases left unmatched: 14. The CDR3 is 17 residues long. The germline gives CDR1 MDHEN, CDR2 SYDVKM. CDR3 DNA sequence: TGTGCCACCAGACCCTGGACTAGCACCAACTCCTACAATGAGCAGTTCTTC. Protein: CATRPWTSTNSYNEQFF.

The chain joins TRBV29-1 to TRBJ2-3; D uncertain. From germline, CDR1 is SQVTM and CDR2 ANQGSEA. The V end was cut by 7 bases, the J end by 2 bases, with 13 bases between. The CDR3 runs 13 residues. The CDR3 DNA sequence: TGCAGCGCCCCATGGGCTTCCACAGATACGCAGTATTTT. Translating it yields CSAPWASTDTQYF.

J is TRBJ1-5 and V is TRBV6-6; 9 bases agree with TRBD1. The CDR3 has 15 amino acids. V lost 6 bases and J lost 4; bases outside the gene matches: 7. Germline V gene lookup returns CDR1 MNHNY and CDR2 SVGAGI (reference sequence). The CDR3 protein is CASRPPGTGNQPQHF. The DNA for the CDR3 is TGTGCCAGCAGACCCCCCGGGACAGGGAATCAGCCCCAGCATTTT.

A few counts support this clonotype. This rearrangement joins TRBV19 to TRBJ2-7; possible D gene TRBD1, 6 bases. V lost 1 base, J lost 3 bases, and 10 bases lay in between. CDR3 length equals 14 residues. Germline V CDR1 and CDR2: LNHDA, SQIVND (reference sequence). The CDR3 DNA is TGTGCCAGTAGTATAGGATCAGGGGTCTACGAGCAGTACTTC. It is translated as CASSIGSGVYEQYF. Filled out from reference TRBV19 and TRBJ2-7, the complete variable domain reads DGGITQSPKYLFRKEGQNVTLSCEQNLNHDAMYWYRQDPGQGLRLIYYSQIVNDFQKGDIAEGYSVSREKKESFPLTVTSAQKNPTAFYLCASSIGSGVYEQYFGPGTRLTVT.

V is TRBV6-5 and J is TRBJ2-5, with TRBD2 identical over 10 bases. This CDR3 has 16 amino acids. Germline V lookup: CDR1 MNHEY, CDR2 SVGAGI. J was trimmed by 4 bases and V by 1 base; bases with no gene match: 6. CDR3 DNA: TGTGCCAGCAGTTACTACAAGCGGGGGGGCACAGAGACCCAGTACTTC. This encodes CASSYYKRGGTETQYF.

The chain recombines TRBV4-1 with TRBJ1-1; D is possibly TRBD1 (5 bases). The CDR3 is 17 amino acids. Trimming removed 4 bases at V and 0 bases at J, with 18 bases between. CDR1 is MGHRA, CDR2 YSYEKL, per germline. The CDR3 region has the DNA TGCGCCAGCAGCCCCGGGGCAGCCAGAAAGATGAACACTGAAGCTTTCTTT. Translated, it gives CASSPGAARKMNTEAFF.

V usage is TRBV5-1 and J usage is TRBJ2-5; TRBD2 might be the D (6 bases). The CDR3 length is 15 residues. The V end lost 4 bases, the J end lost 11 bases, and 24 bases lay between the germline ends. CDR1 and CDR2 from the germline V gene are SGHRS and YFSETQ. As DNA, the CDR3 is TGCGCCAGCAGCCCTCTCCCCCAAGCGGGCAATGAGCAGTACTTC. It specifies CASSPLPQAGNEQYF.

The CDR3 loop reads CASSYGYGEKYGYTF. The CDR3 DNA is TGTGCCAGCAGTTACGGATACGGAGAGAAGTATGGCTACACCTTC. This chain links TRBV6-5 with TRBJ1-2; D gene unclear. Germline-derived CDR1 and CDR2 are MNHEY and SVGAGI. The V end was cut by 2 bases, the J end by 5 bases, with 15 bases between. This CDR3 spans 15 amino acids.

This clonotype was counted only a few times. The chain links TRBV27 to TRBJ2-1; 8 bases line up with TRBD2. CDR1 MNHEY and CDR2 SMNVEV come from the germline V gene (reference sequence). V was pared by 3 bases and J by 4 bases, with 5 bases of the junction left unmatched. The CDR3 is made up of 15 amino acids. CDR3 DNA: TGTGCCAGCAGTTTTATTAGCGGGGTTTACAATGAGCAGTTCTTC. This sequence encodes CASSFISGVYNEQFF.

The chain uses TRBV9 and TRBJ2-4, with no clear D. Per germline, CDR1 SGDLS and CDR2 YYNGEE. Deletions cut 3 bases from V and 7 bases from J, with 14 bases between. This CDR3 spans 14 amino acids. This CDR3 reads CASSEGGGKNIQYF. For the CDR3, the DNA is TGTGCCAGCAGCGAGGGCGGCGGCAAGAACATTCAGTACTTC.

This clonotype was recorded a few times. This chain links TRBV12-3 or TRBV12-4 with TRBJ2-3, with D uncertain. The CDR3 is 16 amino acids. V was shortened by 6 bases and J by 4 bases, with 20 bases between the two germline ends. Here the CDR3 DNA reads TGTGCCAGCAGACCTCCGCCTGAGAATATTCCAGATACGCAGTATTTT. It specifies CASRPPPENIPDTQYF.

The chain is built from TRBV25-1 and TRBJ1-2; maybe TRBD1 (6 bases). Germline CDR1 reads MGHDK; CDR2 reads SYGVNS. The CDR3 is 15 residues long. V dropped 1 base and J dropped 4 bases, with 13 bases sitting between them. CDR3: CASSESGGAIYGYTF. Written as DNA, the CDR3 is TGTGCCAGCAGTGAATCTGGGGGGGCCATCTATGGCTACACCTTC.

The chain couples TRBV9 to TRBJ2-7; D is undetermined. In germline, CDR1 is SGDLS, CDR2 YYNGEE. CDR3 size: 16 residues. The germline V and J ends were trimmed by 4 bases and 2 bases, with 19 bases remaining between them. CDR3 sequence reads: CASSPSSRVPPYEQYF. As DNA, the CDR3 is TGTGCCAGCAGCCCTTCGTCCCGGGTTCCCCCCTACGAGCAGTACTTC.

On this clonotype itself: A much larger clone lies a single base off, so this may be a read error. This sequence joins TRBV12-3 or TRBV12-4 and TRBJ2-5; D call uncertain. The J call may be incorrect, as the DNA end agrees better with TRBJ2-1. CDR3 length: 13 residues. CDR3 coding DNA: TGTGCCAGCACTCCCGACTTTCAAGAGACCCAGTTCTTC. It encodes CASTPDFQETQFF.

This chain uses TRBV6-6 with TRBJ2-7; 10 nucleotides agree with TRBD1. V was pared by 0 bases and J by 2 bases, with 4 bases of the junction left unmatched. The CDR3 consists of 16 residues. Germline CDR1 MNHNY, CDR2 SVGAGI (reference sequence). DNA of the CDR3: TGTGCCAGCAGTTACTCGAGTGGGACAGGGGCCTACGAGCAGTACTTC. Residues: CASSYSSGTGAYEQYF.

This clonotype appeared many times. The chain has TRBV29-1 and TRBJ2-7; D call uncertain. Germline CDR1 SQVTM, CDR2 ANQGSEA. Trimming cost V 4 bases and J 3 bases, with 10 bases left between them. The CDR3 has 12 amino acids. This CDR3 reads CSVAIANYEQYF. CDR3 in DNA: TGCAGCGTTGCCATTGCCAACTACGAGCAGTACTTC.

This rearrangement joins TRBV10-3 to TRBJ1-3, with no clear D. With 10 bases removed from V and 0 bases from J, the gap between germline ends came to 13 bases. CDR3 length: 14 amino acids. Germline V gene lookup returns CDR1 ENHRY and CDR2 SYGVKD. Here the CDR3 DNA reads TGTGCCACCGCGGGCTCCAACTCTGGAAACACCATATATTTT. Translation gives CATAGSNSGNTIYF.

The gene calls are TRBV20-1 and TRBJ1-1, with D possibly TRBD1 on 5 matching bases. CDR3 length: 11 residues. With 6 bases removed from V and 5 bases from J, the gap between germline ends came to 10 bases. Germline V gene data show CDR1 as DFQATT and CDR2 as SNEGSKA (reference sequence). CDR3 coding DNA: TGCAGTGCAGCCAGACAGACTGAAGCTTTCTTT. This gives the protein CSAARQTEAFF.